This TCR beta chain is from a study of naive and memory T cell subsets. Documented treatment: skin biopsy from PPD injection site in Mantoux-positive individual. An oligonucleotide containing a UMI was ligated to the 3' end of TCR cDNA. The SP2 primer and nested alpha and beta constant region primers amplified ligated cDNA in four rounds. TCRdb ran MiXCR on the UMI-ligation and nested PCR reads and lists one entry per CDR3 protein. The table records about 37,000 distinct CDR3 sequences, approximately 11% of them present only once. V dropped 7 bases and J dropped 4; count of bases not matched to a gene: 3. The germline gives CDR1 MNHEY, CDR2 SMNVEV (reference sequence). The CDR3 runs 14 residues. This clonotype occurred many times.

This specimen was skin, taken from a tuberculin skin test site. This rearrangement joins TRBV27 to TRBJ2-3, with TRBD2 matching over 12 bases. This TCR was sampled from an adult in good health. The CDR3 DNA follows: TGTGCCAGCAAGACTAGCGGGAGATCAGATACGCAGTATTTT. It yields the protein CASKTSGRSDTQYF.